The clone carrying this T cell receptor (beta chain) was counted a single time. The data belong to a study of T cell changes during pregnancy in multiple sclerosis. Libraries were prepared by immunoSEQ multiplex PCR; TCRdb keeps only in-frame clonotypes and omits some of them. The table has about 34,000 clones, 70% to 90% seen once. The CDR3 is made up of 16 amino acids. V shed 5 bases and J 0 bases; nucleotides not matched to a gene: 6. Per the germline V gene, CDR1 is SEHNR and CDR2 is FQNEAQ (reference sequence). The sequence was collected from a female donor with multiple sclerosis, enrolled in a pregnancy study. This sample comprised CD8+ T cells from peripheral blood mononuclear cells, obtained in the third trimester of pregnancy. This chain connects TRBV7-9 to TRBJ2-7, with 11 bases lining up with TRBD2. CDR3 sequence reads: CASSLTSGVSSYEQYF. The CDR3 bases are TGTGCCAGCAGCCTGACTAGCGGGGTAAGCTCCTACGAGCAGTACTTC.